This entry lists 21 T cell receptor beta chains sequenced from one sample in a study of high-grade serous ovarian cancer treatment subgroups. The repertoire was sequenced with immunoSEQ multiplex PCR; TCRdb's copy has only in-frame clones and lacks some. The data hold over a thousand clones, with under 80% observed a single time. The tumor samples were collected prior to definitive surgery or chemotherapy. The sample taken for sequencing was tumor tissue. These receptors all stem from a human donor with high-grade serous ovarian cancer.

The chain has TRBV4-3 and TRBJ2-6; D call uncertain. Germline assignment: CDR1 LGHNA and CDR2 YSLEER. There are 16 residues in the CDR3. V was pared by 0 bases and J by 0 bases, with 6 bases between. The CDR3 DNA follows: TGCGCCAGCAGCCAAGACTGGAGCTCTGGGGCCAACGTCCTGACTTTC. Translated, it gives CASSQDWSSGANVLTF.

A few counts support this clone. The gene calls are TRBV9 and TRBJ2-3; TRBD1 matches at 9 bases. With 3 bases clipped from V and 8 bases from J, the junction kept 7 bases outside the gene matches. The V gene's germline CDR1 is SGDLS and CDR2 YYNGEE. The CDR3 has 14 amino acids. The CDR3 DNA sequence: TGTGCCAGCAGCGCTGGGACAGGGTGGGCTACGCAGTATTTT. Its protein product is CASSAGTGWATQYF.

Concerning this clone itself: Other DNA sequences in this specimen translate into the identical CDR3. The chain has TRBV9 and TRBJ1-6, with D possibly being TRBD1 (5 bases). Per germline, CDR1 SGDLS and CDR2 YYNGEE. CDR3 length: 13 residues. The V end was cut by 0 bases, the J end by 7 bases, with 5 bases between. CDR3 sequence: CASSVGGNSPLHF. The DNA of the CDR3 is TGTGCCAGCAGCGTAGGGGGGAATTCACCCCTCCACTTT.

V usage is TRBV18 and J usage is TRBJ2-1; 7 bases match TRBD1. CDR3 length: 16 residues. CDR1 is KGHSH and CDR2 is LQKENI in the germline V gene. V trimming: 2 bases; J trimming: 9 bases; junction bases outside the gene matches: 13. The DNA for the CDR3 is TGTGCCAGCTCACCAGATAGGGGGCGCGGACGGGTTGAGCAGTTCTTC. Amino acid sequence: CASSPDRGRGRVEQFF. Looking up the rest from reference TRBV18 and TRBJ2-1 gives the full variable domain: NAGVMQNPRHLVRRRGQEARLRCSPMKGHSHVYWYRQLPEEGLKFMVYLQKENIIDESGMPKERFSAEFPKEGPSILRIQQVVRGDSAAYFCASSPDRGRGRVEQFFGPGTRLTVL.

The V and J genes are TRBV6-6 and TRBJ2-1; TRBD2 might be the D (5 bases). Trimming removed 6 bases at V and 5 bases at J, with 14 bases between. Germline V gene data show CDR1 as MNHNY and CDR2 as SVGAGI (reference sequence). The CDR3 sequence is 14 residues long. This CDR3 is CASSLSESNNEQFF. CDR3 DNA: TGTGCCAGCAGCCTTAGCGAGAGCAACAATGAGCAGTTCTTC.

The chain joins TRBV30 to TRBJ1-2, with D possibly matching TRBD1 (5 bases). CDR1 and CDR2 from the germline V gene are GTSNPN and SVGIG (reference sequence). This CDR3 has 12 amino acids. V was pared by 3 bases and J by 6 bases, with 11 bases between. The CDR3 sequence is CAWRGRADGYTF. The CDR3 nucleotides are TGTGCCTGGAGAGGCAGGGCCGATGGCTACACCTTC.

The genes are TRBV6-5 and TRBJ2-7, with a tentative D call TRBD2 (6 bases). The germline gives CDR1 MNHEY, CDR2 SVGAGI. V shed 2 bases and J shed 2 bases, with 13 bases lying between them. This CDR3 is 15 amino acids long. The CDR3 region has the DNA TGTGCCAGCAGTTACGGGGGAGGAGGGGCCTACGAGCAGTACTTC. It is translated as CASSYGGGGAYEQYF.

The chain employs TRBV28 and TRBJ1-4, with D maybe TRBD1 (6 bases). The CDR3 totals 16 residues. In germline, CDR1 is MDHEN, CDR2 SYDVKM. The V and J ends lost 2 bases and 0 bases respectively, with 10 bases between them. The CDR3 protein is CASSLVAGATNEKLFF. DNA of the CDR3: TGTGCCAGCAGTTTAGTCGCAGGGGCAACTAATGAAAAACTGTTTTTT.

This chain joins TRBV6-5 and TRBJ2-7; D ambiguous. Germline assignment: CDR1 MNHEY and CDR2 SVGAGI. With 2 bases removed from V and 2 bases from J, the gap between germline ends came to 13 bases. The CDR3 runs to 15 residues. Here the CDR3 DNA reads TGTGCCAGCAGTTACGACTTTGCAGAGACCTACGAGCAGTACTTC. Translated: CASSYDFAETYEQYF.

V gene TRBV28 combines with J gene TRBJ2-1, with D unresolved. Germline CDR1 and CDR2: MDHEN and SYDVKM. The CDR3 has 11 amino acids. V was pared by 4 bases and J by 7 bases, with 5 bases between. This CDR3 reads CASSWLNEQFF. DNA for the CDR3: TGTGCCAGCAGTTGGCTGAATGAGCAGTTCTTC.

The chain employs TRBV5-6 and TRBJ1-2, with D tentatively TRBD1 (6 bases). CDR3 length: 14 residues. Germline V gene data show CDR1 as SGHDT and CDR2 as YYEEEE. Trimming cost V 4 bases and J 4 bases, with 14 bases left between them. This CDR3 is CASSTPGHSYGYTF. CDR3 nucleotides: TGTGCCAGCAGCACCCCGGGACACTCCTATGGCTACACCTTC. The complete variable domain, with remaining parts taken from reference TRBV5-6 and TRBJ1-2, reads DAGVTQSPTHLIKTRGQQVTLRCSPKSGHDTVSWYQQALGQGPQFIFQYYEEEERQRGNFPDRFSGHQFPNYSSELNVNALLLGDSALYLCASSTPGHSYGYTFGSGTRLTVV.

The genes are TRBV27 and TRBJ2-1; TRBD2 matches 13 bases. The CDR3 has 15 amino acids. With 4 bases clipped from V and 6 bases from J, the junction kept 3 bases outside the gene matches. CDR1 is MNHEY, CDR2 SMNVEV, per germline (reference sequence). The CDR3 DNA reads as TGTGCCAGCAGTTACGGGACTAGCGGGGTCAATGAGCAGTTCTTC. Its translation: CASSYGTSGVNEQFF.

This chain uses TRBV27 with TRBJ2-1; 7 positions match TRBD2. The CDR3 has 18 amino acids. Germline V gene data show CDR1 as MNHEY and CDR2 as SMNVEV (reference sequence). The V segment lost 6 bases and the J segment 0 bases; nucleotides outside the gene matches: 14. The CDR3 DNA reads TGTGCCAGCAGATCCCCAAAACTAGCGTTCAGCTCCTACAATGAGCAGTTCTTC. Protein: CASRSPKLAFSSYNEQFF.

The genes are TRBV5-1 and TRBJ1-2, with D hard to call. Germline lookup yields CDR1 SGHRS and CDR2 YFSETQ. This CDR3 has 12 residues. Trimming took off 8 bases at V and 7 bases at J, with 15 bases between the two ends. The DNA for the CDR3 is TGCGCCAGGAAGAGGCCCGGACTTGGCTACACCTTC. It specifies CARKRPGLGYTF.

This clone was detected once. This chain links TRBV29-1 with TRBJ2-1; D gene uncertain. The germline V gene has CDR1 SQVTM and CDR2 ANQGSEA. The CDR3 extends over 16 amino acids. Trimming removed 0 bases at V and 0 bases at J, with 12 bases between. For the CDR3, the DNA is TGCAGCGTTGAAGATCCCGGCCAGAGCTCCTACAATGAGCAGTTCTTC. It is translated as CSVEDPGQSSYNEQFF.

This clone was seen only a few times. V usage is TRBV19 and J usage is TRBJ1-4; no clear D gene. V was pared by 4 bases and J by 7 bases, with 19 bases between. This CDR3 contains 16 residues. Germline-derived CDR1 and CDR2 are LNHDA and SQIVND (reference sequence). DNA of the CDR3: TGTGCCAGTAGTACCGGAAGAAGCGCGGAGACTGAAAAACTGTTTTTT. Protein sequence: CASSTGRSAETEKLFF.

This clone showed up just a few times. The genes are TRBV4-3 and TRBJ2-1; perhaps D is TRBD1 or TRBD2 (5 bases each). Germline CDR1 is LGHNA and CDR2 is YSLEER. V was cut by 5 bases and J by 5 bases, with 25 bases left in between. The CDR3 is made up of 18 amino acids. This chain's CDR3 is CASSYTFLGSRDHNEQFF. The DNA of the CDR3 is TGCGCCAGCAGCTATACTTTCCTTGGATCCAGGGACCACAATGAGCAGTTCTTC.

The CDR3 region is CASSEESGGANGEQFF. In DNA, the CDR3 is TGTGCCAGCAGTGAGGAAAGCGGGGGGGCTAATGGTGAGCAGTTCTTC. The rearrangement uses TRBV6-4 and TRBJ2-1; 10 bases align to TRBD2. The CDR3 has 16 amino acids. V lost 3 bases, J lost 9 bases, and 11 bases stayed unmatched. Germline CDR1 reads MRHNA; CDR2 reads SNTAGT.

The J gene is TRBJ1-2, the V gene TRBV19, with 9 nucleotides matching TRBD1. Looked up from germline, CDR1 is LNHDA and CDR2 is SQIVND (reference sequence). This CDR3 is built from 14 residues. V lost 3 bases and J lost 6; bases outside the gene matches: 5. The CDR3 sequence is CASSIGQGSHGYTF. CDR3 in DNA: TGTGCCAGTAGTATTGGACAGGGGAGTCATGGCTACACCTTC. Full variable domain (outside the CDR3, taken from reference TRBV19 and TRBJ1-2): DGGITQSPKYLFRKEGQNVTLSCEQNLNHDAMYWYRQDPGQGLRLIYYSQIVNDFQKGDIAEGYSVSREKKESFPLTVTSAQKNPTAFYLCASSIGQGSHGYTFGSGTRLTVV.

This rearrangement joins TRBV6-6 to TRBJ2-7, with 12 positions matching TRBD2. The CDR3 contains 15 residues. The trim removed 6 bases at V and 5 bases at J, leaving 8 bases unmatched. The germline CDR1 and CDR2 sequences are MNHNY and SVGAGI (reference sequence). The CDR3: CASSPATSGSHEQYF. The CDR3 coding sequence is TGTGCCAGCAGCCCCGCGACTAGCGGGAGCCACGAGCAGTACTTC.

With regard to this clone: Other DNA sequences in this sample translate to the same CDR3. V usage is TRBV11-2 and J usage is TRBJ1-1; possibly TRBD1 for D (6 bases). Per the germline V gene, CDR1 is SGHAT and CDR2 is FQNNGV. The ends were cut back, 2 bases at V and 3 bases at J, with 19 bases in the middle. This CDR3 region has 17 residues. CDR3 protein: CASSLNFGGEGYTEAFF. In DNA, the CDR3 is TGTGCCAGCAGCTTAAATTTTGGGGGCGAGGGATACACTGAAGCTTTCTTT.